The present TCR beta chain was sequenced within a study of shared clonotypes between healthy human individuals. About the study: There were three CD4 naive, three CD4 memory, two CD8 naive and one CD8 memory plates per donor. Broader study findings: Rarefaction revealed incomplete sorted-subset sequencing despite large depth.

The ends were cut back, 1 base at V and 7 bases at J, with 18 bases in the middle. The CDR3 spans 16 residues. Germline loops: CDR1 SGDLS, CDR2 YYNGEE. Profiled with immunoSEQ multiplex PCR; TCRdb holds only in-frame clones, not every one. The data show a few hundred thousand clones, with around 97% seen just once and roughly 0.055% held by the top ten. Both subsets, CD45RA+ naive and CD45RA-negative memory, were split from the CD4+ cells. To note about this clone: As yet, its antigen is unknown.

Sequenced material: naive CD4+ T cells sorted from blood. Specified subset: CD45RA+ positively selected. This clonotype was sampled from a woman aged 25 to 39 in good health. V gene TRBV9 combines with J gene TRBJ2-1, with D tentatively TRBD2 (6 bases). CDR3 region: CASSVSGPRLGNEQFF. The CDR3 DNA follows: TGTGCCAGCAGCGTAAGCGGGCCACGCCTAGGGAATGAGCAGTTCTTC.